This T cell receptor (beta chain) comes out of a study of CD8 T cells in ankylosing spondylitis. Study observations and caveats: In ankylosing spondylitis blood, a motif of seven to nine highly homologous TCR beta variants appeared characteristic. Disease-linked clones reportedly concentrated significantly in matched ankylosing spondylitis synovial fluid.

This clonotype has a handful of counts. Its cognate antigen is unknown. Germline CDR1 reads MNHEY; CDR2 reads SMNVEV (reference sequence). This CDR3 spans 13 amino acids. Trimming left V 8 bases short and J 0 bases short, with 11 bases between. TCRdb analysed the 5' RACE reads with MiXCR anew, one entry per CDR3 protein. Here the sample spans 150,000 or so distinct CDR3 sequences, around 8.9% being singletons. Sequences were obtained from blood, either unsorted or a sorted T cell fraction (not recorded which). The genes are TRBV27 and TRBJ2-7; D gene unclear. The clonotype originates from a female donor with ankylosing spondylitis or in good health (not recorded which). CDR3 in DNA: TGTGCCAGCTCTCAGGTCGGCTCCTACGAGCAGTACTTC. Protein sequence: CASSQVGSYEQYF.